The 24 T cell receptor beta chains below come from one sample, sequenced in a study of blood T cell repertoires in COVID-19. Only in-frame clones appear in the TCRdb table, and some are missing; sequencing was by immunoSEQ multiplex PCR. The sample lists around 77,000 clones; about 70% were seen once. Material for sequencing was peripheral blood. The source is a woman aged 80 or over with active or convalescent COVID-19.

V usage is TRBV3-1 (or the pseudogene TRBV3-2) and J usage is TRBJ2-3, with D perhaps matching TRBD1 (6 bases). Looked up from germline, CDR1 is LGHDT and CDR2 is YNNKEL (reference sequence). The CDR3 spans 13 residues. V was trimmed by 4 bases and J by 7 bases, leaving 12 bases between them. This CDR3 is CASSLGQFNTQYF. The CDR3, as DNA: TGTGCCAGCAGCCTTGGACAGTTCAATACGCAGTATTTT.

This chain links TRBV3-1 (or the pseudogene TRBV3-2) with TRBJ1-6, with 7 bases aligning to TRBD1. The CDR3 covers 15 residues. V lost 7 bases, J lost 7 bases, and 10 bases stayed unmatched. Per the germline V gene, CDR1 is LGHDT and CDR2 is YNNKEL (reference sequence). CDR3 sequence: CASNPTGVINSPLHF. The DNA of the CDR3 is TGTGCCAGCAACCCTACAGGGGTTATCAATTCACCCCTCCACTTT.

V is TRBV2 and J is TRBJ1-3; a possible D gene is TRBD1 (6 bases). V lost 7 bases and J lost 10, with 20 bases in between. The CDR3 is made up of 14 amino acids. Germline CDR1 SNHLY, CDR2 FYNNEI. The CDR3 nucleotides read TGTGCCAGCAATGTGGGGGGGCCCCGAGGGACCATATATTTT. Translating gives CASNVGGPRGTIYF.

The gene calls are TRBV29-1 and TRBJ1-4; a weak D match, TRBD1 (6 bases). The CDR3 covers 12 residues. CDR1 is SQVTM and CDR2 is ANQGSEA in the germline V gene. V was trimmed by 6 bases and J by 8 bases, leaving 13 bases between them. The CDR3 bases are TGCAGCGTACGACAGGTTGGGGAAAAACTGTTTTTT. The encoded protein is CSVRQVGEKLFF.

The chain uses TRBV7-9 and TRBJ2-5; no clear D gene. In germline, CDR1 is SEHNR, CDR2 FQNEAQ (reference sequence). V lost 1 base and J 1 base, leaving 7 bases between the germline ends. The CDR3 sequence is 14 residues long. The CDR3, as DNA: TGTGCCAGCAGCTTAGTTTCTATCCAAGAGACCCAGTACTTC. Translating gives CASSLVSIQETQYF.

This clone was picked up a small number of times. J is TRBJ1-4 and V is TRBV30; TRBD1 agrees at 7 bases. From germline, CDR1 is GTSNPN and CDR2 SVGIG (reference sequence). This CDR3 contains 16 residues. V shed 3 bases, J shed 0 bases, and the junction held 7 bases outside the gene matches. The CDR3 DNA reads TGTGCCTGGAGGGGGAACAGGGGAACAACTAATGAAAAACTGTTTTTT. Translating gives CAWRGNRGTTNEKLFF.

The rearrangement uses TRBV6-5 and TRBJ1-2; 7 bases are a match to TRBD1. The V gene's germline CDR1 is MNHEY and CDR2 SVGAGI. The CDR3 covers 14 residues. The V segment lost 2 bases and the J segment 1 base; nucleotides outside the gene matches: 1. In nucleotides, the CDR3 is TGTGCCAGCAGTTACGGGACAGATAACTATGGCTACACCTTC. This sequence encodes CASSYGTDNYGYTF.

This chain's CDR3 is CASNLGQQFTGELFF. As DNA, the CDR3 is TGTGCCAGCAACCTGGGACAGCAATTCACCGGGGAGCTGTTTTTT. This chain uses TRBV5-6 with TRBJ2-2; TRBD1 matches at 7 bases. The V gene's germline CDR1 is SGHDT and CDR2 YYEEEE. The V and J ends lost 6 bases and 4 bases, in that order; junction bases with no gene match: 9. This CDR3 is 15 amino acids long.

The chain links TRBV28 to TRBJ1-4; D may be TRBD1 (6 bases). This CDR3 has 15 residues. V shed 5 bases and J shed 1 base, with 11 bases lying between them. Germline assignment: CDR1 MDHEN and CDR2 SYDVKM. Here the CDR3 DNA reads TGTGCCAGCAGTCCCTCGGACAGAACTAATGAAAAACTGTTTTTT. This gives the protein CASSPSDRTNEKLFF.

The V call is TRBV6-2 or TRBV6-3, the J call TRBJ2-7, with D unclear. The CDR3 runs to 14 residues. CDR1 is MNHEY and CDR2 is SVGEGT in the germline V gene. Deletions cut 4 bases from V and 3 bases from J, with 13 bases between. The CDR3 coding sequence is TGTGCCAGCAGTTTCGTTGGCGGTGGCTACGAGCAGTACTTC. Protein: CASSFVGGGYEQYF.

The CDR3 region is CATIPGTGNSGANVLTF. CDR3 DNA sequence: TGTGCCACCATTCCCGGGACAGGCAACTCTGGGGCCAACGTCCTGACTTTC. The chain employs TRBV24-1 and TRBJ2-6; 8 bases map to TRBD1. V was clipped by 8 bases and J by 0 bases; unmatched bases: 8. CDR3 length: 17 amino acids. Germline V gene lookup returns CDR1 KGHDR and CDR2 SFDVKD.

This sequence joins TRBV30 and TRBJ1-2, with 8 bases matching TRBD1. The CDR3 runs 12 residues. Trimming cost V 3 bases and J 6 bases; bases outside gene matches: 3. Looked up from germline, CDR1 is GTSNPN and CDR2 is SVGIG (reference sequence). The CDR3 coding sequence is TGTGCCTGGAGCAGGACAGGGAATGGCTACACCTTC. Encoded protein: CAWSRTGNGYTF.

The gene calls are TRBV28 and TRBJ2-7, with TRBD2 as a possible D gene (5 bases). Trimming pared 3 bases from V and 1 base from J, leaving 7 bases between. The length of the CDR3 is 13 residues. Germline values: CDR1 MDHEN, CDR2 SYDVKM. CDR3 amino acids: CASSLGSSYEQYF. DNA for the CDR3: TGTGCCAGCAGTTTGGGGAGTTCCTACGAGCAGTACTTC.

The V and J genes are TRBV7-2 and TRBJ1-2, with D maybe TRBD1 (6 bases). The CDR3 is 16 residues long. Germline CDR1 and CDR2: SGHTA and FQGNSA. V was shortened by 5 bases and J by 0 bases, with 16 bases between the two germline ends. In nucleotides, the CDR3 is TGTGCCAGCAGCCCTTACCTGACAGGTTCTAACTATGGCTACACCTTC. Translating gives CASSPYLTGSNYGYTF.

The chain couples TRBV6-2 or TRBV6-3 to TRBJ1-1, with 9 positions matching TRBD1. With V trimmed by 2 bases and J by 10 bases, 14 bases remained unmatched. Germline V gene lookup returns CDR1 MNHEY and CDR2 SVGEGT. This CDR3 has 16 residues. CDR3 in amino acids: CASSYKLPGQGTSAFF. The CDR3 region has the DNA TGTGCCAGCAGTTACAAACTCCCGGGACAGGGCACCTCAGCTTTCTTT.

The chain carries TRBV27 and TRBJ2-7, with D possibly being TRBD2 (6 bases). V lost 0 bases and J 2 bases, leaving 14 bases between the germline ends. This CDR3 is built from 16 residues. Germline-derived CDR1 and CDR2 are MNHEY and SMNVEV (reference sequence). The CDR3 sequence: CASSLSPARRAYEQYF. The CDR3 region has the DNA TGTGCCAGCAGTTTATCCCCGGCCCGGAGGGCCTACGAGCAGTACTTC.

This clone was observed many times. The chain is built from TRBV7-8 and TRBJ2-2, with D maybe TRBD1 (5 bases). The germline gives CDR1 SGHVS, CDR2 FQNEAQ. V shed 2 bases and J shed 6 bases, with 13 bases lying between them. The CDR3 extends over 15 amino acids. CDR3 in DNA: TGTGCCAGCAGCTTATGGCAGGGTGGGGCCGGGGAGCTGTTTTTT. It encodes CASSLWQGGAGELFF.

The V and J genes are TRBV5-6 and TRBJ2-7; the D gene is possibly TRBD2 (5 bases). Per the germline V gene, CDR1 is SGHDT and CDR2 is YYEEEE. The CDR3 is 15 amino acids. The V end lost 0 bases, the J end lost 5 bases, and 15 bases lay between the germline ends. The CDR3 DNA is TGTGCCAGCAGCTTGGGAACGGGGAACGGAGACGAGCAGTACTTC. This encodes CASSLGTGNGDEQYF.

The chain uses TRBV9 and TRBJ2-6; TRBD2 is a possible D gene (5 bases). Germline-derived CDR1 and CDR2 are SGDLS and YYNGEE. Trimming left V 1 base short and J 1 base short, with 9 bases between. CDR3 length equals 16 residues. The CDR3 region has the DNA TGTGCCAGCAGCGTACTTACGGGATCTGGGGCCAACGTCCTGACTTTC. It codes for CASSVLTGSGANVLTF.

The chain joins TRBV20-1 to TRBJ2-7; no clear D gene. The germline V gene encodes CDR1 DFQATT and CDR2 SNEGSKA (reference sequence). V lost 6 bases and J 3 bases, leaving 9 bases between the germline ends. This CDR3 region has 11 residues. CDR3 loop: CSALQNYEQYF. Here the CDR3 DNA reads TGCAGTGCCCTACAGAACTACGAGCAGTACTTC.

This clone was counted once. This chain links TRBV29-1 with TRBJ1-2, with D possibly being TRBD1 (5 bases). CDR1 is SQVTM, CDR2 ANQGSEA, per germline. The CDR3 is 12 amino acids. Trimming pared 3 bases from V and 4 bases from J, leaving 9 bases between. The CDR3 spells CSVEGGGYGYTF. The CDR3 nucleotides are TGCAGCGTTGAGGGGGGTGGCTATGGCTACACCTTC. Variable domain in full (rest from reference TRBV29-1 and TRBJ1-2): SAVISQKPSRDICQRGTSLTIQCQVDSQVTMMFWYRQQPGQSLTLIATANQGSEATYESGFVIDKFPISRPNLTFSTLTVSNMSPEDSSIYLCSVEGGGYGYTFGSGTRLTVV.

The V call is TRBV25-1, the J call TRBJ1-5; 7 bases map to TRBD1. CDR3 size: 15 residues. Germline CDR1 is MGHDK and CDR2 is SYGVNS. The junction had 9 bases not matched to a gene; V was cut back by 6 bases and J by 4 bases. Here the CDR3 reads CASSGWDSRNQPQHF. The CDR3 bases are TGTGCCAGCAGCGGGTGGGACAGTAGAAATCAGCCCCAGCATTTT.

The rearrangement joins TRBV11-3 to TRBJ2-1; D is unresolved. The CDR3 covers 16 residues. CDR1 SGHNT and CDR2 YENEEA come from the germline V gene. V was trimmed by 2 bases and J by 5 bases, leaving 16 bases between them. CDR3 sequence (DNA): TGTGCCAGCAGCTTATCCTATGATTTATTAAACAATGAGCAGTTCTTC. Encoded protein: CASSLSYDLLNNEQFF.

The rearrangement uses TRBV5-1 and TRBJ2-7, with 8 bases lining up with TRBD1. J gave up 2 bases and V 4 bases, and 5 bases lay outside the gene matches. CDR1 SGHRS and CDR2 YFSETQ come from the germline V gene. CDR3 length: 14 amino acids. DNA for the CDR3: TGCGCCAGCAGCCCACAGGGGGAGGCCTACGAGCAGTACTTC. Protein sequence: CASSPQGEAYEQYF.